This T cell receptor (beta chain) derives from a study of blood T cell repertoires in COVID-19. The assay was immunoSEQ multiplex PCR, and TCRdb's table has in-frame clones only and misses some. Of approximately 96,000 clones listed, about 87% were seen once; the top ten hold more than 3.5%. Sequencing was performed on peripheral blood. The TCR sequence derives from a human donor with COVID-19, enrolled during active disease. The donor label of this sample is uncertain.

DNA for the CDR3: TGTGCCAGCAGCCCCCCTGGAGGGGGCCACCAAGAGACCCAGTACTTC. Residues: CASSPPGGGHQETQYF. This chain links TRBV7-9 with TRBJ2-5; D perhaps matches TRBD1 (7 bases). V was trimmed by 5 bases and J by 0 bases, leaving 16 bases between them. The CDR3 spans 16 residues. Germline CDR1 and CDR2: SEHNR and FQNEAQ (reference sequence).